This T cell receptor (beta chain) derives from a study of Tregs in tolerant kidney transplant recipients (dated by TCRdb to about 2019). Regarding the complete study: Related donors were used in the transplants with nonmyeloablative bone marrow transplantation, and mixed chimerism was transient in the human trials. The study applied TCRbeta sequencing to find donor-specific regulatory T cells before combined kidney and bone marrow transplantation and then followed those same cells after transplant. Here is what the overall study found, with its caveats: PCR primers changed over time for some patients, so nucleotide-level comparison across those patients' samples was not possible. The most biologically relevant and donor-specific TCRbeta repertoire appeared to be identified by expanding Tregs with activated donor B cells. Biological reproducibility was not directly addressed, though technical replication error appeared minimal. In tolerant patients, donor-specific Tregs expanded more than Tregs overall, which suggests antigen-driven rather than nonspecific expansion. Because the study included only a small number of patients, the results must be confirmed in larger populations and under other immunosuppression protocols.

The CDR3 holds 14 amino acids from the cysteine to the phenylalanine. This entry keeps only the CDR3 DNA: 42 bases, framed from base 1. CDR1 and CDR2, per the germline V gene (reference sequence), are SSHAT and FNYEAQ. The germline V and J ends show losses of 5 bases and 5 bases respectively, and no gene match explains 3 bases of the junction. For TCRbeta CDR3 sequencing, genomic DNA was extracted from sorted cells using the QIAGEN DNeasy Blood and Tissue Kit. Through immunoSEQ, high-throughput TCRbeta CDR3 sequencing was done commercially, including PCR amplification with internal controls and bias correction. On the authors' methods: Unique productive TCRbeta sequences were defined by CDR3 nucleotide sequence when primers matched and otherwise by CDR3 amino acid sequence together with Vbeta and Jbeta genes. To correct sorting error, sequences shared between sorted populations at a frequency ratio of 2:1 or less were removed; the rest were assigned to the higher population. A sequence counted as donor-reactive if, in CFSE-low cells, the sequence had a frequency of at least 0.01% and was expanded at least 5-fold compared with unstimulated cells. Repertoire divergence was quantified by Jensen-Shannon divergence using the top 100 TCRbeta sequences ranked by frequency. When a sample had multiple sequencing runs, each run was corrected for sorting error separately and the runs were then pooled. Sourced from immuneACCESS, this table was stored by TCRdb with only in-frame sequences that have V and J called. A share of the clones is absent; for the studies checked, an unresolved V gene accounts for under half, and the remainder has no known explanation. The DNA gave D and trimming, while V, J and clone size come from that table. Counted in this sample were roughly 80,000 clones; roughly 98% of them appeared once. 0.56% of the sample is in the top ten clones.

The time point tag for this specimen amounts to: blood sample drawn before combined kidney and bone marrow transplant. Thawed PBMCs were FACS-sorted into unstimulated Tregs (CD4+CD25+CD127-), CD4+ non-Tregs (CD4+CD25-), CD4 cells and CD8 cells. The patients were a handful of recipients of combined kidney and bone marrow transplants from the ITN036ST trial, and samples were available only for these trial subjects. Healthy control blood was separated into PBMCs by Ficoll density gradient and cryopreserved, and patient PBMCs were collected both before and after transplant. Details on this clone: Its antigen remains unidentified. Nothing much larger sits one base from this clone, and base qualities are not available.

The chain is made from TRBV7-7 and TRBJ2-1; the central 10 bases match TRBD1. The TCR originated in a human donor who received a combined kidney and bone marrow transplant. The sample in question was CD4+ T cells from blood, obtained before the transplant. The CDR3 is CASSTDRGNNEQFF. The DNA sequence is given as TGTGCCAGCAGCACGGACAGGGGGAACAATGAGCAGTTCTTC.